A selection of T cell receptor beta chains follows, all from one sample in a study of cytomegalovirus exposure and HLA in healthy donors. This table comes from immunoSEQ multiplex PCR, and its TCRdb copy is limited to in-frame clones, with some not included. There are 100,000 to 150,000 clones in the sample; roughly 72% occur only once, and 6% to 8% lies in the top ten. Material: PBMCs. Receptor source: a male donor in good health and CMV-seronegative. Both conserved end residues are part of each CDR3. Fields, in order: clone size, D gene, V gene, J gene, CDR3 protein, CDR3 DNA. D genes are given only for firm matches. Not every row has a clone size; where given, it reads once, few, many or a size class.

size: once; D: TRBD1; V: TRBV28; J: TRBJ1-1; CDR3: CASITGGPTEAFF; DNA: TGTGCCAGCATCACAGGGGGGCCAACTGAAGCTTTCTTT
size: -; D: -; V: TRBV5-6; J: TRBJ1-2; CDR3: CASSLAGQIYGYTF; DNA: TGTGCCAGCAGCTTGGCAGGTCAGATCTATGGCTACACCTTC
size: few; D: TRBD2; V: TRBV7-2; J: TRBJ2-1; CDR3: CASSQMVAGGSEQFF; DNA: TGTGCCAGCAGCCAGATGGTAGCGGGGGGGTCGGAGCAGTTCTTC
size: -; D: TRBD2; V: TRBV28; J: TRBJ2-7; CDR3: CASSSPGGESSYEQYF; DNA: TGTGCCAGCAGTTCCCCGGGGGGAGAGAGCTCCTACGAGCAGTACTTC
size: few; D: -; V: TRBV18; J: TRBJ1-5; CDR3: CASSPDFNQPQHF; DNA: TGTGCCAGCTCACCGGACTTCAATCAGCCCCAGCATTTT
size: -; D: TRBD1; V: TRBV7-9; J: TRBJ1-4; CDR3: CASSDTGGDEKLFF; DNA: TGTGCCAGCAGCGACACAGGGGGCGATGAAAAACTGTTTTTT
size: -; D: TRBD2; V: TRBV27; J: TRBJ2-1; CDR3: CASSFWGSGSNEQFF; DNA: TGTGCCAGCAGCTTTTGGGGTAGCGGGAGTAATGAGCAGTTCTTC
size: -; D: -; V: TRBV7-2; J: TRBJ2-3; CDR3: CASSLAASDTQYF; DNA: TGTGCCAGCAGCTTAGCCGCGTCAGATACGCAGTATTTT
size: -; D: -; V: TRBV2; J: TRBJ2-3; CDR3: CASSPPGSGTDTQYF; DNA: TGTGCCAGCAGCCCCCCAGGGTCCGGGACAGATACGCAGTATTTT
size: -; D: -; V: TRBV9; J: TRBJ2-1; CDR3: CASSATGRRGSYNEQFF; DNA: TGTGCCAGCAGCGCGACAGGGCGGAGGGGCTCCTACAATGAGCAGTTCTTC
size: -; D: -; V: TRBV5-4; J: TRBJ2-1; CDR3: CASSSFSGYNEQFF; DNA: TGTGCCAGCAGCTCTTTTAGCGGATACAATGAGCAGTTCTTC
size: -; D: -; V: TRBV2; J: TRBJ2-2; CDR3: CASNRIPTGELFF; DNA: TGTGCCAGCAACAGGATTCCAACCGGGGAGCTGTTTTTT
size: -; D: -; V: TRBV29-1; J: TRBJ1-2; CDR3: CSASSGVRGYTF; DNA: TGCAGCGCCAGCTCGGGGGTGCGGGGCTACACCTTC
size: few; D: TRBD1; V: TRBV5-1; J: TRBJ1-2; CDR3: CASSLAGDRDYGYTF; DNA: TGCGCCAGCAGCTTGGCCGGGGACAGGGACTATGGCTACACCTTC
size: -; D: -; V: TRBV5-5; J: TRBJ1-1; CDR3: CASSVEGDTEAFF; DNA: TGTGCCAGCAGCGTCGAGGGGGACACTGAAGCTTTCTTT
size: few; D: TRBD2; V: TRBV28; J: TRBJ2-5; CDR3: CASNTVSGGRETQYF; DNA: TGTGCCAGCAATACTGTTAGCGGGGGTCGGGAGACCCAGTACTTC
size: few; D: -; V: TRBV4-3; J: TRBJ2-2; CDR3: CASSQAPRGVNTGELFF; DNA: TGCGCCAGCAGCCAAGCCCCCCGGGGTGTGAACACCGGGGAGCTGTTTTTT
size: -; D: -; V: TRBV5-5; J: TRBJ2-3; CDR3: CASSLGTSRGDTQYF; DNA: TGTGCCAGCAGCTTGGGGACATCTCGCGGAGATACGCAGTATTTT
size: -; D: -; V: TRBV28; J: TRBJ2-7; CDR3: CASSWDTEEQYF; DNA: TGTGCCAGCAGTTGGGACACGGAGGAGCAGTACTTC
size: -; D: -; V: TRBV4-2; J: TRBJ2-7; CDR3: CASSQDGWERAYEQYF; DNA: TGTGCCAGCAGCCAAGACGGATGGGAGAGAGCCTACGAGCAGTACTTC
size: -; D: -; V: TRBV7-3; J: TRBJ2-7; CDR3: CASSQYQGPYEQYF; DNA: TGTGCCAGCAGCCAATATCAGGGGCCGTACGAGCAGTACTTC
size: -; D: -; V: TRBV11-2; J: TRBJ1-1; CDR3: CASSLGAGVGTEAFF; DNA: TGTGCCAGCAGCTTAGGAGCGGGGGTGGGGACTGAAGCTTTCTTT
size: few; D: -; V: TRBV5-5; J: TRBJ2-3; CDR3: CASSLRGGTDTQYF; DNA: TGTGCCAGCAGCTTACGAGGTGGCACAGATACGCAGTATTTT
size: -; D: TRBD1; V: TRBV7-9; J: TRBJ2-7; CDR3: CASSSAGTGEPYEQYF; DNA: TGTGCCAGCAGCTCCGCGGGGACAGGGGAACCCTACGAGCAGTACTTC
size: -; D: -; V: TRBV9; J: TRBJ2-3; CDR3: CASRGGGFSSTDTQYF; DNA: TGTGCCAGCAGAGGTGGGGGGTTCTCTAGCACAGATACGCAGTATTTT
size: -; D: TRBD1; V: TRBV29-1; J: TRBJ2-1; CDR3: CSVRDRAVRDEQFF; DNA: TGCAGCGTTCGGGACAGGGCGGTCCGGGATGAGCAGTTCTTC
size: -; D: TRBD1; V: TRBV19; J: TRBJ1-1; CDR3: CASSTPGQVVQGFF; DNA: TGTGCCAGTAGTACTCCGGGACAGGTCGTTCAAGGTTTCTTT
size: -; D: -; V: TRBV5-6; J: TRBJ1-1; CDR3: CASGGGHTEAFF; DNA: TGTGCCAGCGGGGGCGGGCACACTGAAGCTTTCTTT
size: -; D: TRBD1; V: TRBV18; J: TRBJ1-2; CDR3: CASSPLDRGAGYGYTF; DNA: TGTGCCAGCTCACCCCTGGACAGGGGCGCTGGCTATGGCTACACCTTC
size: -; D: TRBD2; V: TRBV7-9; J: TRBJ2-1; CDR3: CASSPKLAENNEQFF; DNA: TGTGCCAGCAGCCCCAAGCTAGCGGAGAACAATGAGCAGTTCTTC
size: once; D: -; V: TRBV7-2; J: TRBJ2-5; CDR3: CASSSNRDLGETQYF; DNA: TGTGCCAGCAGCTCAAACCGGGACTTAGGGGAGACCCAGTACTTC
size: -; D: -; V: TRBV28; J: TRBJ1-2; CDR3: CASSFVQGMNYGYTF; DNA: TGTGCCAGCAGTTTTGTGCAGGGGATGAACTATGGCTACACCTTC
size: -; D: -; V: TRBV5-4; J: TRBJ1-1; CDR3: CASSLEPGNTEAFF; DNA: TGTGCCAGCAGCTTGGAACCGGGGAACACTGAAGCTTTCTTT
size: -; D: -; V: TRBV5-1; J: TRBJ2-7; CDR3: CASSLVRAGDEQYF; DNA: TGCGCCAGCAGCTTGGTGAGGGCTGGGGACGAGCAGTACTTC
size: -; D: TRBD2; V: TRBV7-9; J: TRBJ2-3; CDR3: CATALDGGVTDTQYF; DNA: TGTGCCACCGCCTTGGACGGGGGGGTCACAGATACGCAGTATTTT
size: few; D: -; V: TRBV30; J: TRBJ1-1; CDR3: CAWSGGLGHSNTEAFF; DNA: TGTGCCTGGAGTGGAGGTTTAGGACATTCGAACACTGAAGCTTTCTTT
size: few; D: -; V: TRBV21-1; J: TRBJ1-1; CDR3: CASSNSGEAFF; DNA: TGTGCCAGCAGCAATTCCGGGGAGGCTTTCTTT
size: -; D: -; V: TRBV6-1; J: TRBJ1-1; CDR3: CASSEGHLTEAFF; DNA: TGTGCCAGCAGTGAAGGGCACCTCACTGAAGCTTTCTTT
size: -; D: -; V: TRBV9; J: TRBJ2-7; CDR3: CATQNEQYF; DNA: TGTGCCACCCAAAACGAGCAGTACTTC
size: -; D: -; V: TRBV9; J: TRBJ2-3; CDR3: CASSVAGLDTQYF; DNA: TGTGCCAGCAGCGTTGCAGGGTTAGATACGCAGTATTTT
size: -; D: -; V: TRBV2; J: TRBJ2-7; CDR3: CASSETRVVYEQYF; DNA: TGTGCCAGCAGTGAAACCAGGGTAGTCTACGAGCAGTACTTC
size: once; D: -; V: TRBV30; J: TRBJ1-2; CDR3: CAWSLGARGYTF; DNA: TGTGCCTGGAGTCTTGGGGCGCGGGGCTACACCTTC
size: few; D: TRBD2; V: TRBV7-3; J: TRBJ2-1; CDR3: CASSVMRGMGNEQFF; DNA: TGTGCCAGCAGCGTAATGCGGGGGATGGGAAATGAGCAGTTCTTC
size: -; D: -; V: TRBV7-2; J: TRBJ2-1; CDR3: CASSSRLARGGEQFF; DNA: TGTGCCAGCAGCTCTCGACTAGCAAGGGGGGGTGAGCAATTCTTC
size: -; D: -; V: TRBV7-9; J: TRBJ1-1; CDR3: CASSLGGSQRPEAFF; DNA: TGTGCCAGCAGCTTGGGGGGGAGTCAGCGTCCTGAAGCTTTCTTT
size: once; D: -; V: TRBV5-1; J: TRBJ2-7; CDR3: CASSGRGVSYEQYF; DNA: TGCGCCAGCAGCGGAAGGGGCGTCTCCTACGAGCAGTACTTC
size: -; D: -; V: TRBV4-1; J: TRBJ2-3; CDR3: CASSRSTRPAWTQYF; DNA: TGCGCCAGCAGCCGCTCAACCAGGCCGGCTTGGACGCAGTATTTT
size: -; D: -; V: TRBV7-2; J: TRBJ1-5; CDR3: CASSLTSGNQPQHF; DNA: TGTGCCAGCAGCTTAACGTCGGGTAATCAGCCCCAGCATTTT
size: -; D: -; V: TRBV6-5; J: TRBJ1-1; CDR3: CASSHGVNTEAFF; DNA: TGTGCCAGCAGCCACGGGGTTAACACTGAAGCTTTCTTT
size: -; D: -; V: TRBV7-2; J: TRBJ1-1; CDR3: CASSLGMNKAEAFF; DNA: TGTGCCAGCAGCCTCGGGATGAACAAGGCTGAAGCTTTCTTT
size: few; D: TRBD1; V: TRBV28; J: TRBJ1-6; CDR3: CASSLQQGSSPLHF; DNA: TGTGCCAGCAGTTTACAACAGGGGAGTTCACCCCTCCACTTT